This T cell receptor (beta chain) was sequenced for a study of PD-1 blockade in mismatch repair-deficient tumors. Overall study context: Enrolled about 2013-2016, patients had progressing, pretreated mismatch repair-deficient cancers of about twelve types. Regarding the study as a whole: Rapid post-treatment expansion, then contraction, generally preceding radiologic response, marked tumor-resident clones.

All patients were mismatch repair deficient, assessed by either PCR or immunohistochemistry. TCR sequencing covered a few patients who responded to pembrolizumab. Only in-frame clones appear in the TCRdb table, and some are missing; sequencing was by immunoSEQ multiplex PCR. The repertoire holds about 100,000 clones, 82% seen once, with 6.3% in the top ten. Regarding this clone: The target antigen is unknown.

Germline CDR1 SGHTA, CDR2 FQGNSA. This CDR3 is built from 13 residues. Trimming took off 6 bases at V and 5 bases at J, with 13 bases between the two ends. The specimen comprised peripheral blood, sampled around 8 months after starting pembrolizumab. This TCR came from an adult with mismatch repair-deficient cancer. The gene calls are TRBV7-2 and TRBJ2-5; maybe TRBD1 (5 bases). This CDR3 is CASSSGIFETQYF. The CDR3 DNA reads TGTGCCAGCAGTTCAGGGATTTTCGAGACCCAGTACTTC.